Sequencing of this TCR delta chain was carried out in a study of gamma-delta T cells after stem cell transplantation. This clone was seen a few times. This DNA translates differently at residue 6 from the TCRdb protein, which is that of a much larger clone; a read error is likely, and the protein shown is the DNA's own translation. TCRdb made new clone calls on the RT-PCR reads using CATT. The data contain thousands of delta-chain clones, around 3.1% of them singletons. The sequencing sample was made of gamma-delta T cells. The receptor's source is a human donor. It is not recorded whose cells these are; they may come from a transplant donor.

CDR3 nucleotides: TGTGCCTGTGACACGGCCGCGGCCGGGCGGGGGAGGAAGACCGATAAACTCATCTTT. Its protein is CACDTAAAGRGRKTDKLIF. This rearrangement joins TRDV2 to TRDJ1, with a weak D call TRDD3 (6 bases). V was shortened by 1 base and J by 2 bases, with 25 bases between the two germline ends. This CDR3 is built from 19 residues. Germline CDR1 GEAIGNYY, CDR2 EKD.